This section outlines one T cell receptor beta chain sequence together with its context. Its antigen specificity is not known. One base away there is no much larger clone; base qualities are not given. These data are taken from a study of cytomegalovirus exposure and HLA in healthy donors (TCRdb year 2017). As for the study more broadly: In an earlier analysis of approximately 500 of the donors, about 260 Gb of sequence data and 95 million to 130 million unique TCR beta sequences from 150 million to 200 million T cells were reported. Genome-wide SNP genotypes for about 65% of the 666 donors were used in a later genetic analysis, which treated that subset as a discovery cohort. Around 320 gigabases of sequencing data and approximately 93 million unique TCR sequences were included in an early release covering about 620 HLA-typed donors. Alongside the repertoire data, information on donor age, sex, ethnicity and CMV serostatus was compiled. An earlier analysis of 587 of the donors used high-throughput TCR beta sequencing to judge whether each TCR beta V gene segment behaved as functional or pseudogenic. Four to six DR-DQ haplotypes were handled as single units for association and clustering, since linkage in the cohort was strong. The number of typed donors differed by locus: about 620-640 for A, B, C, DRB1 and DQB1; 500 to 550 for DQA1; some 590 for DPA1; and around 450 for DPB1. To predict cytomegalovirus infection status, the study combined high-throughput TCR immunosequencing, statistical association of individual TCRs with disease status, and machine learning. The study profiled the T cell repertoires of about 720 subjects by immunosequencing and related them to cytomegalovirus serostatus. In a later analysis, previously published TCR beta repertoires from fewer than 750 donors were re-analyzed and high-resolution HLA genotyping was added so that TCR occurrence patterns could be studied. On average, roughly 250,000 unique TCR beta nucleotide sequences were sequenced per donor among some 430 genotyped donors of the cohort, with about 19% of those sequences being non-productive. Among the roughly 400 genotyped donors, around 81% belonged to the genetic ancestry cluster associated with self-reported Caucasian donors. The later analysis used no new phenotypic data to find candidate immune exposures, relying instead on TCR beta sequences and their occurrence across donors. All discovery cohort repertoires had been generated on a single sequencing platform. Both class I and class II loci were covered by HLA typing, at four-digit resolution. Besides the first cohort of approximately 710 subjects, a separate validation cohort made up of 90 to 150 different subjects was used. The study was designed to test whether signatures of past pathogen exposure could be identified by cataloging public T cell receptors.

The cohort was made up of 500 to 800 healthy bone marrow donors. Cohort members were all nominally healthy when sampled, although unrecorded immune exposures were likely present. The donor was CMV seronegative and was included in the group of hundreds of seronegative cohort members. A peripheral blood sample was collected from each donor, and TCR beta sequencing was performed on peripheral blood mononuclear cells. The Qiagen DNeasy Blood Extraction Kit was used to extract genomic DNA from the blood cell samples. Study-level results and caveats: Most CMV-associated TCR beta chains appeared to be HLA-restricted in a later analysis, and the HLA associations seemed to be driven largely by CMV exposure. When HLA alleles, especially DR and DQ, strongly co-occurred, attributing TCR associations to individual alleles was difficult. According to a later genetic analysis, donors in an Asian-associated ancestry cluster had fewer N-insertions in productive TCRs than the approximately 630-donor mean. The sequencing pipeline was judged likely to have produced a cluster of highly shared sequence variants as a technical artifact. A few of the identified cytomegalovirus-associated TCR beta chains were confirmed in vitro to be specific for cytomegalovirus antigens. Some IMGT-functional V segments, including TRBV6-2 and TRBV6-3, could not be distinguished by the 87-base-pair reads and were therefore excluded. A further reported finding was that TCR beta sequences accurately predicted the HLA-A and HLA-B alleles for most subjects in the first cohort. Correlated functional status among segregating V segments might be attributable to linkage disequilibrium, but an unknown experimental factor could not be ruled out. CMV serostatus was the only immune exposure information available for the cohort. Roughly uniform sequencing depth across donors was assumed in presence/absence analyses, although this assumption may not hold. A later analysis associated some 17,000 TCR beta sequences with specific HLA alleles at a false discovery rate of 0.05. A later genetic analysis associated a missense DCLRE1C variant with V-gene and J-gene trimming of TCR beta chains, and an independent cohort replicated the association. The classifier was reported to diagnose cytomegalovirus status with high specificity and sensitivity in both the original cohort and the validation cohort. The earlier analysis of fewer than 750 of the donors excluded seventeen rarely observed V segments, including chromosome 9 orphons, because counts were too low. Several of the top co-occurrence clusters appeared to be linked to parvovirus B19, influenza, CMV and Epstein-Barr virus, according to a later analysis. According to a later analysis, TCR association rates differed among HLA loci, with DRB1 alleles showing the most associated TCRs and HLA-C alleles showing the fewest. A later analysis found that HLA-associated TCR beta chains were more clonally expanded and had lower generation probabilities than equally common non-associated chains. While some public TCRs were present in many individuals, most TCR sequences turned up only very rarely across donors. In this cohort, only TCR beta chains were sequenced, and detectable features were limited by the absence of alpha or paired-chain data. According to the authors, the approach could potentially be generalized to other disease states and immunological phenotypes. Broadly in line with IMGT annotations, most TCR beta V segments showed up in productive rearrangements about 90% or about 30% of the time in an earlier analysis of approximately 640 of the donors. A total of 164 TCR beta chains were listed by the study as associated with cytomegalovirus. Because some donors lacked HLA typing at each locus, the association tests relied only on the typed subset.

Counted from cysteine to phenylalanine, this CDR3 has 13 amino acids. Only the CDR3 region is kept as DNA, spanning 39 bases read in frame from base 1. V loses 5 bases of germline sequence and J loses 1 base, and the interval between the two ends is 8 bases. Looking up the germline V gene (reference sequence) yields CDR1 SEHNR and CDR2 FQNEAQ. The protocol used for the library was the immunoSEQ multiplex PCR assay. A mixture of 60 forward primers for TCR Vbeta segments and 13 reverse primers for TCR Jbeta segments was used in the multiplex PCR. The CDR3 region of rearranged TCR beta genes was amplified from genomic DNA with a multiplex PCR assay. Amplified TCR beta libraries were sequenced as 87-base-pair reads on the Illumina HiSeq System. The source study handled its data this way. A later analysis counted approximately 76 million unique TCR beta chains across the roughly 700 repertoires, and roughly 9.9 million of these chains were shared by at least two donors. Raw reads were error-corrected and collapsed into unique sequences by a nearest-neighbor algorithm in which closely related sequences were merged to remove PCR and sequencing errors. Alignment of CDR3 sequences to IMGT reference sequences was used to assign V, D and J gene segments. For a sequence to be retained, a match of at least six nucleotides to both a V gene segment and a J gene segment was required. A rearrangement counted as productive if the CDR3 had no stop codons and remained in frame with V and J, and every other rearrangement counted as non-productive. CDR3 was defined by IMGT convention, running from the second conserved V-encoded cysteine to the conserved J-encoded phenylalanine. The earlier analysis of 500 to 750 of the donors excluded any sequence lacking an unambiguous match to a single V gene segment. In an earlier analysis of approximately 590 of the donors, a V segment was called functional when productive rearrangements were above 56.7%, and segregating when the standard deviation between donors exceeded 5%. A statistical classification framework was built for diagnosing cytomegalovirus status from the catalog of TCR beta chain sequences. A later analysis assigned V and J genes by comparing TCR nucleotide sequences with IMGT/GENE-DB human TR gene sequences. In a later analysis, CDR3 sequences and most-parsimonious VDJ recombination scenarios were assigned using the TCRdist pipeline. A later analysis defined each TCR beta chain by its CDR3 amino acid sequence plus V-gene family, and excluded reads lacking a unique V-gene family. To address suspected cross-contamination and a sequencing artifact, a later analysis removed around 600 highly shared, low-generation-probability nucleotide sequences. A later analysis calculated a clonal expansion index for each public chain from normalized within-repertoire ranks of inferred template counts. A later analysis computed generation probabilities with a VDJ recombination model fitted to out-of-frame rearrangements, and checked the results against IGoR. A later analysis scored TCR-TCR, TCR-HLA and TCR-CMV co-occurrence with hypergeometric tests, applying a repertoire-size bias correction to TCR pairs. In a later analysis, false discovery rates were estimated by permuting HLA or CMV assignments 20 times. In a later analysis, co-occurring TCRs were grouped using DBSCAN, with TCRdist sequence similarity added in when clustering inside HLA-allele-positive subsets. Repertoires with fewer than 30,000 or more than 120,000 public chains were left out of co-occurrence clustering, as were about 5 repertoires with anomalous nucleotide sharing. TCRdb carries this immuneACCESS record with in-frame sequences only. Its versions omit some clonotypes, under half of them owing to an unresolved V gene in the studies checked, with the rest unexplained. V, J and clone size were drawn from that table, and D and trimming were deduced from the DNA. In all, the sample holds about 110,000 clones, and about 75% of those were seen once. Jointly, the top ten make up 2% to 3% of the sample.

Sequencing used PBMCs. The rearrangement joined TRBV7-9 to TRBJ1-1, with no D gene named confidently. The clonotype comes from a man aged 40-50 years in good health and CMV-seronegative. DNA sequence: TGTGCCAGCAGCCCAAGACAGAACACTGAAGCTTTCTTT. It translates to CASSPRQNTEAFF.